Each of the 12 T cell receptor beta chains below was sequenced from the same sample in a study of CD8 T cells in Susac syndrome. The RNA input was 0.5 to 1 ug, and it was reverse transcribed with random hexamers. TCRdb processed the immunoSEQ multiplex PCR reads anew with MiXCR; each CDR3 protein has one entry. The sample lists roughly 200,000 distinct CDR3 sequences, roughly 94% seen once, with around 0.08% in the top ten. Sequenced input: CD4+ T cells from PBMCs. The receptors originated from a human donor with multiple sclerosis.

The chain carries TRBV15 and TRBJ2-1, with D perhaps matching TRBD2 (7 bases). The CDR3 loop spans 15 amino acids. Trimming removed 0 bases at V and 7 bases at J, with 13 bases between. Germline V gives CDR1 LNHNV, CDR2 YYDKDF (reference sequence). The CDR3 region is CATSRDRGAVNEQFF. The CDR3 nucleotides are TGTGCCACCAGCAGAGACCGGGGGGCGGTGAATGAGCAGTTCTTC.

V and J are TRBV15 and TRBJ1-5; D might be TRBD1 (5 bases). Trimming took 8 bases from V and 9 from J, leaving 20 bases between them. Per germline, CDR1 LNHNV and CDR2 YYDKDF (reference sequence). The length of the CDR3 is 14 residues. CDR3 amino acids: CATGVGSGGPPQHF. Written as DNA, the CDR3 is TGTGCCACCGGCGTTGGGTCTGGGGGACCGCCCCAGCATTTT.

This CDR3 reads CASSSGTTQETQYF. The CDR3 bases are TGCGCCAGCAGCTCGGGGACTACACAAGAGACCCAGTACTTC. The chain employs TRBV5-1 and TRBJ2-5; 7 nucleotides line up with TRBD2. The V and J ends lost 3 bases and 2 bases, in that order; junction bases with no gene match: 4. The length of the CDR3 is 14 residues. Germline V lookup: CDR1 SGHRS, CDR2 YFSETQ.

V and J are TRBV5-1 and TRBJ2-3; D unresolved. The CDR3 runs to 13 residues. Per the germline V gene, CDR1 is SGHRS and CDR2 is YFSETQ. V was cut by 6 bases and J by 2 bases, with 10 bases left in between. CDR3 sequence (DNA): TGCGCCAGCAATTTAGGATCCACAGATACGCAGTATTTT. Residues: CASNLGSTDTQYF.

The chain uses TRBV13 and TRBJ2-3; TRBD2 might be the D (6 bases). This CDR3 comprises 15 residues. The V gene lost 3 bases and the J gene lost 7 bases, with 17 bases spanning the gap. Germline V lookup: CDR1 PRHDT, CDR2 FYEKMQ (reference sequence). This CDR3 is CASSFVYLGGNTQYF. The CDR3 coding sequence is TGTGCCAGCAGCTTCGTATATCTCGGGGGAAATACGCAGTATTTT.

J is TRBJ2-4 and V is TRBV11-1; 9 nucleotides agree with TRBD1. V was clipped by 5 bases and J by 5 bases; unmatched bases: 7. The CDR3 consists of 15 residues. The germline gives CDR1 SGHAT, CDR2 FQDESV (reference sequence). CDR3 sequence reads: CASSRTGEGENIQYF. For the CDR3, the DNA is TGTGCCAGCAGCCGGACAGGGGAAGGCGAAAACATTCAGTACTTC.

V gene TRBV21-1 combines with J gene TRBJ2-3; TRBD1, the table's D call, was not compared with the DNA. TRBV21-1 is a documented pseudogene. This CDR3 is 11 amino acids long. CDR3 loop: CASGPQGSKYF. The CDR3 DNA reads as TGTGCCAGCGGTCCACAGGGGTCTAAGTATTTT.

J is TRBJ1-2 and V is TRBV20-1; 7 bases line up with TRBD1. The CDR3 runs to 13 residues. J lost 4 bases, V lost 5 bases, and 7 bases had no gene match. The germline V gene has CDR1 DFQATT and CDR2 SNEGSKA (reference sequence). CDR3 coding DNA: TGCAGTGCTTCTACAGGGGATGGCTATGGCTACACCTTC. Protein sequence: CSASTGDGYGYTF.

The CDR3 reads CATSDPDRWDEQYV. The CDR3 region has the DNA TGTGCCACCAGTGACCCCGACAGGTGGGACGAGCAGTACGTC. The genes are TRBV24-1 and TRBJ2-7; TRBD1 is a possible D gene (6 bases). CDR1 and CDR2 (germline): KGHDR, SFDVKD. This CDR3 is 14 amino acids long. V was pared by 4 bases and J by 5 bases, with 14 bases between.

The J gene is TRBJ2-1, the V gene TRBV6-5; TRBD1 might be the D (7 bases). From germline, CDR1 is MNHEY and CDR2 SVGAGI. Trimming left V 4 bases short and J 4 bases short, with 14 bases between. The CDR3 contains 15 residues. The CDR3 reads CASSSKGAGYNEQFF. The CDR3 coding sequence is TGTGCCAGCAGTTCAAAGGGGGCGGGGTACAATGAGCAGTTCTTC.

V is TRBV15 and J is TRBJ1-6, with D tentatively TRBD1 (6 bases). CDR1 and CDR2 (germline): LNHNV, YYDKDF (reference sequence). V gave up 2 bases and J gave up 5 bases, with 13 bases separating them. This CDR3 has 16 amino acids. CDR3 sequence (DNA): TGTGCCACCAGCAGACCCGGGACAAGCGATAATTCACCCCTCCACTTT. This sequence encodes CATSRPGTSDNSPLHF. The full variable domain, rest sourced from reference TRBV15 and TRBJ1-6, is DAMVIQNPRYQVTQFGKPVTLSCSQTLNHNVMYWYQQKSSQAPKLLFHYYDKDFNNEADTPDNFQSRRPNTSFCFLDIRSPGLGDTAMYLCATSRPGTSDNSPLHFGNGTRLTVT.

The chain employs TRBV7-2 and TRBJ2-4; D unresolved. Trimming shortened V by 2 bases and J by 8 bases, and 16 bases separated the two germline ends. Germline V gene lookup returns CDR1 SGHTA and CDR2 FQGNSA. CDR3 size: 15 residues. In nucleotides, the CDR3 is TGTGCCAGCAGCTTAACGATCCAGCCCGGAGACATTCAGTACTTC. It codes for CASSLTIQPGDIQYF. The full variable domain, in which reference TRBV7-2 and TRBJ2-4 provide the parts outside the CDR3, is GAGVSQSPSNKVTEKGKDVELRCDPISGHTALYWYRQSLGQGLEFLIYFQGNSAPDKSGLPSDRFSAERTGGSVSTLTIQRTQQEDSAVYLCASSLTIQPGDIQYFGAGTRLSVL.